The entry that follows covers one T cell receptor (beta chain) sequence. CDR1 and CDR2 from the germline V gene are SGDLS and YYNGEE. V lost 0 bases and J 6 bases, leaving 22 bases between the germline ends. The CDR3 covers 17 residues. The data derive from a study of shared clonotypes between healthy human individuals. Study-level information: Samples came from two female and a few male donors aged 18 to 49.

The study ran the assay at deep level. Only in-frame clones appear in the TCRdb table, and some are missing; sequencing was by immunoSEQ multiplex PCR. The repertoire holds roughly 500,000 clones, 70% to 80% seen once, with roughly 13% in the top ten. The TCR originated in a middle-aged woman in good health. Some clones in this sample may be carry-over from other donors' samples. The chain uses TRBV9 and TRBJ2-7, with D maybe TRBD1 (5 bases). The sequenced sample was PBMCs. The CDR3, as DNA: TGTGCCAGCAGCGTAGGACAGTCCCCTCTGTTTATTCGCGAGCAGTACTTC. It specifies CASSVGQSPLFIREQYF. The whole variable domain, filled in from reference TRBV9 and TRBJ2-7, reads DSGVTQTPKHLITATGQRVTLRCSPRSGDLSVYWYQQSLDQGLQFLIQYYNGEERAKGNILERFSAQQFPDLHSELNLSSLELGDSALYFCASSVGQSPLFIREQYFGPGTRLTVT.